Included here is one T cell receptor beta chain sequence, with context. Its target antigen remains unknown. No much larger clone exists at a distance of one base, and base qualities are not known. The sample comes from a study of neoadjuvant anti-PD-1 for oral cavity cancer (dated by TCRdb to 2020 to 2022). Turning to the overall study: Before undergoing curative-intent surgical resection, most patients got three to four biweekly nivolumab doses at 3 mg/kg. For patients who did not progress, a fourth nivolumab dose was given around day 43, followed by definitive surgical resection on days 50-56. Under RECIST 1.1, patients with complete response, partial response or stable disease were classed as responders, and patients with progression were classed as non-responders. There were 12 to 13 patients in the parent correlative cohort, and the response rate was around 30%.

Study-level results and caveats: After neoadjuvant nivolumab, T cell clonality (Gini index) in PBMCs was significantly higher in non-responders than in responders. TCR analyses included only a few patients per response group, and the authors called for larger cohorts for validation. A higher pretreatment blood Treg/Th17 ratio correlated with both higher pretreatment blood TCRbeta clonality and lower post-treatment tumor TCRbeta clonality.

The time point label of this sample denotes: after neoadjuvant nivolumab, at surgical resection. Patients were newly diagnosed with stage II-IVA oral cavity squamous cell carcinoma and had received no prior systemic or radiation treatment. Everyone in the cohort had locally advanced, HPV-negative oral cavity squamous cell carcinoma. No culture maintenance or expansion was done, as the peripheral blood mononuclear cells went straight to analysis. The samples were obtained from a longitudinal correlative study of a single-arm phase II trial testing neoadjuvant nivolumab in oral cavity squamous cell carcinoma. Genomic DNA-based TCRbeta sequencing was performed on subject-matched pre- and post-treatment PBMCs and tumors from three responders and three non-responders. Peripheral blood mononuclear cells were drawn once before nivolumab treatment and a second time after treatment, when surgery took place. Genomic DNA was isolated from PBMCs using the Maxwell RSC DNA from Cells kit.

PBMC libraries used mostly approximately 500 ng of input genomic DNA for deep sequencing, with six replicates per sample. The immunoSEQ hsTCRbeta kit was used to prepare TCRbeta libraries according to the manufacturer's instructions. The finished libraries were brought together in one pool at 2.5 to 3.5 nM, which was then read using an Illumina NovaSeq 6000 S4 flow cell. Per the original workflow: The immunoSEQ Analyzer was used for raw data preprocessing and quality control. The analysis was restricted to productive rearrangements, with each unique CDR3 amino acid sequence defining a clonotype. Repertoire clonality was estimated as the Gini-Simpson index, computed with the R package tcR. Student's t test was used to compare Gini indices, while Pearson correlation assessed associations with tumor size change. Sourced from immuneACCESS, this table was stored by TCRdb with only in-frame sequences that have V and J called. A share of the clones is absent; for the studies checked, an unresolved V gene accounts for under half, and the remainder has no known explanation. That table gives V, J and clone size, and the DNA gave D and trimming. Across this sample there are 55,000 to 80,000 clones, with roughly nine tenths seen only once. Around 2.8% of the sample is held by the ten biggest clonotypes.

Reading the germline V gene gives CDR1 MGHRA and CDR2 YSYEKL. From cysteine to phenylalanine, the CDR3 is 17 amino acids long. Only the CDR3 DNA is retained, 51 bases long and in frame from the first base. The trim is 0 bases for V and 2 bases for J, with a gap of 15 bases between the germline ends. The specimen comprised PBMCs, sampled after nivolumab (anti-PD-1) treatment. The sequence joins TRBV4-1 to TRBJ2-3; no D gene can be assigned with confidence. This receptor was obtained from a person between 35 and 79 years old with oral cavity squamous cell carcinoma. The sequence in DNA is TGCGCCAGCAGCCAAGATCGCCCAGGTTCCACCACAGATACGCAGTATTTT. Translated, this gives CASSQDRPGSTTDTQYF.